Listed here are 31 T cell receptor beta chains from one sample, sequenced in a study of cytomegalovirus exposure and HLA in healthy donors. Primers: 60 Vbeta forward and 13 Jbeta reverse. The protocol was immunoSEQ multiplex PCR, while the TCRdb copy is restricted to in-frame clones and leaves out a portion. The sample has around 94,000 clones; less than 85% are singletons. The sample consisted of PBMCs. Receptors originate from a woman aged 55 to 70 in good health and CMV-seropositive.

V usage is TRBV19 and J usage is TRBJ2-1; 7 bases map to TRBD2. CDR3 length: 14 amino acids. Trimming removed 4 bases from V and 5 bases from J; junction bases left unmatched: 5. Germline-derived CDR1 and CDR2 are LNHDA and SQIVND (reference sequence). The CDR3 DNA reads as TGTGCCAGTAGTACCGGGACTACAGACAATGAGCAGTTCTTC. Translation: CASSTGTTDNEQFF. The whole variable domain, remainder taken from reference TRBV19 and TRBJ2-1, is DGGITQSPKYLFRKEGQNVTLSCEQNLNHDAMYWYRQDPGQGLRLIYYSQIVNDFQKGDIAEGYSVSREKKESFPLTVTSAQKNPTAFYLCASSTGTTDNEQFFGPGTRLTVL.

J is TRBJ1-2 and V is TRBV25-1, with 7 bases lining up with TRBD1. Germline V gene lookup returns CDR1 MGHDK and CDR2 SYGVNS. CDR3 length: 14 amino acids. V gave up 1 base and J gave up 4 bases; unmatched junction bases: 3. The CDR3 here is CASSESGTVYGYTF. CDR3 in DNA: TGTGCCAGCAGTGAATCTGGGACAGTCTATGGCTACACCTTC.

The chain recombines TRBV28 with TRBJ1-1; TRBD1 aligns across 7 bases. Trimming took 5 bases from V and 0 from J; bases not matched to a gene: 12. Per germline, CDR1 MDHEN and CDR2 SYDVKM. The CDR3 loop spans 17 amino acids. CDR3 sequence: CASSTTWDSRLNTEAFF. In nucleotides, the CDR3 is TGTGCCAGCAGTACCACTTGGGACAGTCGGTTGAACACTGAAGCTTTCTTT.

This clone appeared a few times. The genes are TRBV2 and TRBJ1-2; 9 bases are shared with TRBD1. After removal of 6 bases from V and 7 bases from J, the junction contained 0 bases not matched to a gene. Looked up from germline, CDR1 is SNHLY and CDR2 is FYNNEI. The length of the CDR3 is 11 residues. CDR3 nucleotides: TGTGCCAGCAGGGACAGGGGTGGCTACACCTTC. Its protein product is CASRDRGGYTF.

The chain couples TRBV19 to TRBJ1-2, with D unclear. V was shortened by 8 bases and J by 1 base, with 11 bases between the two germline ends. The CDR3 has 13 residues. Germline V gene sequence: CDR1 LNHDA, CDR2 SQIVND (reference sequence). CDR3 residues: CASEQKLNYGYTF. For the CDR3, the DNA is TGTGCCAGTGAACAGAAGCTTAACTATGGCTACACCTTC.

V gene TRBV19 combines with J gene TRBJ2-1; D gene uncertain. Trimming cost V 9 bases and J 0 bases, with 12 bases left between them. CDR3 length equals 14 residues. Per the germline V gene, CDR1 is LNHDA and CDR2 is SQIVND (reference sequence). In DNA form, the CDR3 reads TGTGCCAGCCGAGGAAGGAGCTCCTACAATGAGCAGTTCTTC. Translating gives CASRGRSSYNEQFF.

Note on this clone: The junction departs from germline at one end; a sequencing error may be responsible. This chain joins TRBV10-3 and TRBJ2-1; D remains ambiguous. The CDR3 loop spans 13 amino acids. Germline CDR1 is ENHRY and CDR2 is SYGVKD. The CDR3 DNA reads as TGTGCCATCAGTCAGTCCGAGTACAATGAGCAGTTCTTC. The encoded protein is CAISQSEYNEQFF.

The chain carries TRBV9 and TRBJ2-5; 9 positions match TRBD2. This CDR3 comprises 14 residues. The V gene's germline CDR1 is SGDLS and CDR2 YYNGEE. Trimming at V came to 6 bases and at J to 4 bases, leaving 7 bases not matched to a gene. The CDR3 coding sequence is TGTGCCAGCAATCCAGCGGGAGGATCAGAGACCCAGTACTTC. This gives the protein CASNPAGGSETQYF.

CDR3 in amino acids: CASSEMLASEAFF. The CDR3 region has the DNA TGCGCCAGCAGTGAGATGCTAGCTTCAGAAGCTTTCTTT. V and J are TRBV10-2 and TRBJ1-1; D is unclear. Germline V CDR1 and CDR2: WSHSY, SAAADI. The CDR3 is 13 residues long. The germline V and J ends were trimmed by 2 bases and 8 bases, with 12 bases remaining between them.

The genes are TRBV27 and TRBJ2-1, with D perhaps matching TRBD2 (6 bases). Germline CDR1 and CDR2: MNHEY and SMNVEV (reference sequence). This CDR3 has 14 amino acids. Trimming removed 7 bases at V and 1 base at J, with 11 bases between. CDR3 nucleotides: TGTGCCAGCACCGGAGGGCCTTCCTACAATGAGCAGTTCTTC. Translated, it gives CASTGGPSYNEQFF.

In DNA form, the CDR3 reads TGTGCCTGGAGTAACGGGGGGAATAGCAATCAGCCCCAGCATTTT. Translated, it gives CAWSNGGNSNQPQHF. The chain combines TRBV30 with TRBJ1-5; the D gene is possibly TRBD1 (5 bases). V was pared by 2 bases and J by 0 bases, with 11 bases between. The CDR3 is made up of 15 amino acids. Germline V gene data show CDR1 as GTSNPN and CDR2 as SVGIG (reference sequence).

V usage is TRBV30 and J usage is TRBJ1-5; tentatively, D is TRBD1 (6 bases). CDR1 GTSNPN and CDR2 SVGIG come from the germline V gene (reference sequence). V dropped 1 base and J dropped 6 bases, with 10 bases sitting between them. This CDR3 has 13 residues. CDR3 nucleotide sequence: TGTGCCTGGAGTGGGCTACAGGGTCAGCCCCAGCATTTT. This encodes CAWSGLQGQPQHF.

CDR3: CASSREGGAGELFF. The CDR3 bases are TGTGCCAGCTCACGAGAAGGGGGTGCCGGGGAGCTGTTTTTT. V gene TRBV18 combines with J gene TRBJ2-2; perhaps TRBD1 as D (6 bases). Between the trimmed V and J ends, which lost 4 bases and 6 bases, there was a span of 12 bases. The CDR3 consists of 14 residues. Germline values: CDR1 KGHSH, CDR2 LQKENI.

The J gene is TRBJ1-2, the V gene TRBV11-2; 7 nucleotides align to TRBD1. Germline CDR1 is SGHAT and CDR2 is FQNNGV. Trimming took 0 bases from V and 4 from J; bases not matched to a gene: 11. CDR3 length: 17 amino acids. The CDR3 bases are TGTGCCAGCAGCTTAGATTCCTTTAAGAACAGGGGCTATGGCTACACCTTC. It is translated as CASSLDSFKNRGYGYTF.

CDR3 DNA sequence: TGTGCCAGCAGCTTAAGGGCCGGGGGGGAGACCCAGTACTTC. Its protein is CASSLRAGGETQYF. The J gene is TRBJ2-5, the V gene TRBV7-9; TRBD2 aligns across 7 bases. Losses at the gene ends were 2 bases for V and 5 bases for J; bases not matched to a gene: 5. The CDR3 totals 14 residues. Germline V gene data show CDR1 as SEHNR and CDR2 as FQNEAQ (reference sequence). Together with reference TRBV7-9 and TRBJ2-5, the CDR3 gives the full variable domain: DTGVSQNPRHKITKRGQNVTFRCDPISEHNRLYWYRQTLGQGPEFLTYFQNEAQLEKSRLLSDRFSAERPKGSFSTLEIQRTEQGDSAMYLCASSLRAGGETQYFGPGTRLLVL.

The rearrangement links TRBV27 to TRBJ2-2; D may be TRBD1 (7 bases). V was clipped by 4 bases and J by 5 bases, with 11 bases between them. The length of the CDR3 is 14 residues. Germline loops: CDR1 MNHEY, CDR2 SMNVEV (reference sequence). For the CDR3, the DNA is TGTGCCAGCAGTTCACAGGGGAGGACCGGGGAGCTGTTTTTT. This sequence encodes CASSSQGRTGELFF.

The V call is TRBV19, the J call TRBJ1-5, with D possibly being TRBD1 (6 bases). Trimming took 5 bases from V and 6 from J, leaving 11 bases between them. This CDR3 contains 13 residues. Germline V lookup: CDR1 LNHDA, CDR2 SQIVND (reference sequence). CDR3 sequence: CASSPPRGQPQHF. The CDR3 DNA reads as TGTGCCAGTAGTCCTCCCAGGGGTCAGCCCCAGCATTTT.

This sequence joins TRBV6-5 and TRBJ2-5; D unresolved. V was trimmed by 5 bases and J by 7 bases, leaving 11 bases between them. CDR3 length: 12 amino acids. Germline V CDR1 and CDR2: MNHEY, SVGAGI. The CDR3: CASSLHTGTQYF. For the CDR3, the DNA is TGTGCCAGCAGTCTCCATACGGGGACCCAGTACTTC.

The J gene is TRBJ2-3, the V gene TRBV5-1; 9 bases line up with TRBD1. The germline gives CDR1 SGHRS, CDR2 YFSETQ. V shed 5 bases and J 6 bases; nucleotides not matched to a gene: 7. The CDR3 totals 14 residues. This chain's CDR3 is CASSRGQGSDTQYF. The CDR3 DNA reads as TGCGCCAGCAGTAGGGGACAGGGTTCGGATACGCAGTATTTT.

Only a few counts were recorded for this clone. V gene TRBV7-8 combines with J gene TRBJ2-1, with D tentatively TRBD1 (6 bases). Trimming stripped 1 base from V and 2 bases from J, with 15 bases between. The CDR3 covers 17 residues. CDR1 is SGHVS and CDR2 is FQNEAQ in the germline V gene. CDR3 amino acids: CASSLESQTGAYNEQFF. The CDR3, as DNA: TGTGCCAGCAGCTTAGAGAGTCAGACAGGTGCCTACAATGAGCAGTTCTTC.

The genes are TRBV4-2 and TRBJ2-3, with a weak D call TRBD2 (6 bases). The length of the CDR3 is 14 residues. V was pared by 5 bases and J by 6 bases, with 15 bases between. CDR1 is LGHNA, CDR2 YNFKEQ, per germline. DNA of the CDR3: TGTGCCAGCAGCGTGACGGGAGCCGGGGATACGCAGTATTTT. It specifies CASSVTGAGDTQYF.

J is TRBJ2-5 and V is TRBV6-1, with 7 bases fitting TRBD2. CDR1 and CDR2 (germline): MNHNS, SASEGT. The CDR3 is 15 amino acids. The ends lost 7 bases at V and 5 bases at J; junction bases unmatched: 13. The DNA of the CDR3 is TGTGCCAGCACTTTGGGAGGGAGCACCAGGGAGACCCAGTACTTC. This gives the protein CASTLGGSTRETQYF.

The DNA of the CDR3 is TGTGCCAGCAGTTTTGGCCCGTTGAACGAGCAGTACTTC. The encoded protein is CASSFGPLNEQYF. The chain employs TRBV28 and TRBJ2-7; no definite D call. The V gene lost 3 bases and the J gene lost 5 bases, with 11 bases spanning the gap. Germline CDR1 is MDHEN and CDR2 is SYDVKM. The CDR3 has 13 amino acids.

The rearrangement joins TRBV5-6 to TRBJ1-5, with a possible D match to TRBD1 (6 bases). Between the trimmed V and J ends, which lost 3 bases and 10 bases, there was a span of 8 bases. The germline CDR1 and CDR2 sequences are SGHDT and YYEEEE. CDR3 length: 11 amino acids. CDR3 loop: CASSSGGPQHF. In DNA form, the CDR3 reads TGTGCCAGCAGCTCGGGGGGCCCCCAGCATTTT. Supplemented by reference TRBV5-6 and TRBJ1-5, the full variable domain reads DAGVTQSPTHLIKTRGQQVTLRCSPKSGHDTVSWYQQALGQGPQFIFQYYEEEERQRGNFPDRFSGHQFPNYSSELNVNALLLGDSALYLCASSSGGPQHFGDGTRLSIL.

The gene calls are TRBV14 and TRBJ2-3; TRBD2 matches 10 bases. Germline lookup yields CDR1 SGHDN and CDR2 FVKESK. This CDR3 is 13 amino acids long. J was trimmed by 14 bases and V by 4 bases; bases with no gene match: 9. The DNA of the CDR3 is TGTGCCAGCAGCCTGAGCGGGAGGGCCGAGATGTATTTT. This translates into CASSLSGRAEMYF.

The chain links TRBV7-8 to TRBJ2-1, with 9 bases that match TRBD2. Trimming removed 0 bases from V and 4 bases from J; junction bases left unmatched: 4. Germline V gene data show CDR1 as SGHVS and CDR2 as FQNEAQ. CDR3 length: 16 residues. The CDR3 DNA sequence: TGTGCCAGCAGCTTAGCTAGACTAGCGGAGTACAATGAGCAGTTCTTC. Amino acids: CASSLARLAEYNEQFF.

The CDR3 is CASSLGSGRGAEQYF. CDR3 sequence (DNA): TGCGCCAGCAGCTTGGGGAGCGGGCGGGGCGCCGAGCAGTACTTC. V usage is TRBV5-1 and J usage is TRBJ2-7; possibly TRBD2 for D (6 bases). Germline values: CDR1 SGHRS, CDR2 YFSETQ. The CDR3 runs 15 residues. V shed 0 bases and J shed 6 bases, with 16 bases lying between them.

This sequence joins TRBV19 and TRBJ2-1; TRBD2 matches 9 bases. Germline trimming cut 4 bases from V and 2 bases from J; bases unmatched to any gene: 3. CDR1 and CDR2 from the germline V gene are LNHDA and SQIVND (reference sequence). The CDR3 is made up of 15 amino acids. The CDR3 here is CASSTRLAAYNEQFF. The CDR3 bases are TGTGCCAGTAGTACAAGACTAGCGGCCTACAATGAGCAGTTCTTC.

The count of this clone is one. The chain is built from TRBV18 and TRBJ2-5, with unresolved D. CDR3 length: 21 amino acids. From germline, CDR1 is KGHSH and CDR2 LQKENI. Trimming stripped 3 bases from V and 5 bases from J, with 34 bases between. Here the CDR3 DNA reads TGTGCCAGCTCACCTGTTTCCTCTTCCGGAGATCAACCCGACCTACCGGAGACCCAGTACTTC. It specifies CASSPVSSSGDQPDLPETQYF.

The chain is built from TRBV7-9 and TRBJ1-2; the D gene is possibly TRBD1 (5 bases). Trimming removed 0 bases at V and 6 bases at J, with 14 bases between. Germline CDR1 SEHNR, CDR2 FQNEAQ (reference sequence). CDR3 length: 15 residues. CDR3 DNA: TGTGCCAGCAGCTTAGCGTCGGGGGACCTTCATGGCTACACCTTC. Protein product: CASSLASGDLHGYTF.

This chain connects TRBV6-5 to TRBJ1-5, with 7 nucleotides matching TRBD1. V gave up 5 bases and J gave up 3 bases; unmatched junction bases: 7. CDR1 and CDR2 (germline): MNHEY, SVGAGI. The CDR3 is 15 residues long. Here the CDR3 reads CASSPTGVINQPQHF. The CDR3 DNA follows: TGTGCCAGCAGTCCCACAGGGGTGATCAATCAGCCCCAGCATTTT.